This TCR beta chain stems from a study of T cell responses to AZD1222 COVID-19 vaccine. Germline V gives CDR1 SGHRS, CDR2 YFSETQ. The CDR3 length is 13 residues. The V and J ends lost 6 bases and 1 base respectively, with 10 bases between them. Repertoires were generated with immunoSEQ multiplex PCR, while TCRdb's copy carries only in-frame clones and drops some. The table shows about 81,000 clones, with 85% to 90% occurring only once. This clone was picked up one time. This sequence was found in an adult who received the AZD1222 COVID-19 vaccine. The chain recombines TRBV5-1 with TRBJ1-2; no firm D call. The input for sequencing was peripheral blood, taken 28 days after the second AZD1222 dose. The CDR3 DNA follows: TGCGCCAGCACCGACGGGGATAACTATGGCTACACCTTC. Its translation: CASTDGDNYGYTF.